This T cell receptor (beta chain) originates from a study of blood T cell repertoires in COVID-19. Study details: Whether acute or convalescent, the COVID-19 samples came from the United States, Italy and Spain. Nucleic acid was either cDNA or gDNA, and it came from T cells, B-cell-depleted T cells, or PBMCs.

In the original analysis: Estimation of nucleated cell counts was performed using reference gene primer amplification. Only in-frame clones appear in the TCRdb table, and some are missing; sequencing was by immunoSEQ multiplex PCR. V, J and clone size were drawn from that table, and D and trimming were deduced from the DNA. The sample lists about 160,000 clones, approximately 83% occurring once. This CDR3 has 12 amino acids. Trimming took off 7 bases at V and 0 bases at J, with 7 bases between the two ends. In germline, CDR1 is SQVTM, CDR2 ANQGSEA. The sample holds one count of this clone. The sample comprised peripheral blood. The chain is built from TRBV29-1 and TRBJ1-5; D remains ambiguous. This clonotype was obtained from a man between 65 and 85 years old who had recovered from COVID-19. CDR3 bases: TGCAGCGGGGAGGGTAGCAATCAGCCCCAGCATTTT. It encodes CSGEGSNQPQHF.